A selection of T cell receptor beta chains follows, all from one sample in a study of T cell responses to AZD1222 COVID-19 vaccine. Some clones are missing from TCRdb's copy, which holds only in-frame ones; the method was immunoSEQ multiplex PCR. The sample lists about 170,000 clones, around 89% seen once, with 6.9% in the top ten. This sample comprised peripheral blood, obtained on day 0 of AZD1222 vaccination. These receptor sequences come from an adult in good health. The CDR3 runs from the conserved cysteine through the conserved F or W. A D gene is named only where the DNA matches it firmly. For some rows the clone size is stated as once, few or many, or as a class when expanded; others skip it.

V: TRBV15; J: TRBJ1-2; size: .; D: .; length: 13; DNA: TGTGCCACCAGCTGGGGACACGGTGGAGGCTACACCTTC; CDR3: CATSWGHGGGYTF
V: TRBV7-2; J: TRBJ1-4; size: .; D: .; length: 12; DNA: TGTGCCAGCAGCCCTGGTAATGAAAAACTGTTTTTT; CDR3: CASSPGNEKLFF
V: TRBV11-3; J: TRBJ2-1; size: .; D: TRBD2; length: 15; DNA: TGTGCCAGCAGCTTAGCCGGGGGGTCCTACAATGAGCAGTTCTTC; CDR3: CASSLAGGSYNEQFF
V: TRBV5-5; J: TRBJ2-7; size: .; D: .; length: 16; DNA: TGTGCCAGCAGCTTTACCACAGGGCTCCTCTCCTACGAGCAGTACTTC; CDR3: CASSFTTGLLSYEQYF
V: TRBV7-9; J: TRBJ2-3; size: .; D: .; length: 12; DNA: TGTGCCAGCAGCTTAGTCGGGGATACGCAGTATTTT; CDR3: CASSLVGDTQYF
V: TRBV4-1; J: TRBJ2-5; size: .; D: .; length: 15; DNA: TGCGCCAGCAGCCAATCTCCGGCAGACAGGGAGACCCAGTACTTC; CDR3: CASSQSPADRETQYF
V: TRBV5-1; J: TRBJ2-3; size: .; D: TRBD2; length: 14; DNA: TGCGCCAGCACCCAGGGAGGGGTCGGAGATACGCAGTATTTT; CDR3: CASTQGGVGDTQYF
V: TRBV4-2; J: TRBJ2-4; size: .; D: TRBD1; length: 17; DNA: TGTGCCAGCAGCTCCTTGTTTTCCAGACAGGGGTTCAACATTCAGTACTTC; CDR3: CASSSLFSRQGFNIQYF
V: TRBV5-1; J: TRBJ2-7; size: .; D: .; length: 12; DNA: TGCGCCAGCAGCTTCTTACCCTACGAGCAGTACTTC; CDR3: CASSFLPYEQYF
V: TRBV9; J: TRBJ2-5; size: .; D: .; length: 11; DNA: TGTGCCAGCAGCGTCGACGAGACCCAGTACTTC; CDR3: CASSVDETQYF
V: TRBV6-5; J: TRBJ2-5; size: .; D: TRBD2; length: 15; DNA: TGTGCCAGCAGGGGCTATAGCGGGGTACAAGAGACCCAGTACTTC; CDR3: CASRGYSGVQETQYF
V: TRBV18; J: TRBJ1-3; size: .; D: .; length: 16; DNA: TGTGCCAGCTCACCACCGTTAACTACTACTGGAAACACCATATATTTT; CDR3: CASSPPLTTTGNTIYF
V: TRBV4-3; J: TRBJ2-7; size: .; D: TRBD1; length: 15; DNA: TGCGCCAGCAGCCTTGACAGGGACCATACCTACGAGCAGTACTTC; CDR3: CASSLDRDHTYEQYF
V: TRBV12-5; J: TRBJ1-1; size: .; D: TRBD1; length: 14; DNA: TGTGCTAGTGGTTCGGGACAGGGGAACACTGAAGCTTTCTTT; CDR3: CASGSGQGNTEAFF
V: TRBV18; J: TRBJ2-2; size: .; D: .; length: 15; DNA: TGTGCCAGCTCACCCTCCTGGACAGAGACCGGGGAGCTGTTTTTT; CDR3: CASSPSWTETGELFF
V: TRBV6-1; J: TRBJ2-1; size: .; D: .; length: 13; DNA: TGTGCCAGCAGTGAAGCGAGGGGAACTGAGCAGTTCTTC; CDR3: CASSEARGTEQFF
V: TRBV29-1; J: TRBJ1-3; size: .; D: .; length: 14; DNA: TGCAGCGTGAGCCTCTCGAGCTCTGGAAACACCATATATTTT; CDR3: CSVSLSSSGNTIYF
V: TRBV5-1; J: TRBJ1-1; size: few; D: TRBD1; length: 15; DNA: TGCGCCAGCAGCTTGGTGGGGACAGGGGACACTGAAGCTTTCTTT; CDR3: CASSLVGTGDTEAFF
V: TRBV7-9; J: TRBJ1-3; size: .; D: .; length: 16; DNA: TGTGCCAGCAGTTCAGGGACGGTGATCTCTGGAAACACCATATATTTT; CDR3: CASSSGTVISGNTIYF
V: TRBV9; J: TRBJ1-4; size: .; D: .; length: 15; DNA: TGTGCCAGCAGCCCTTCTCCAGGGCGAGATGAAAAACTGTTTTTT; CDR3: CASSPSPGRDEKLFF
V: TRBV4-3; J: TRBJ2-3; size: .; D: .; length: 17; DNA: TGCGCCAGCAGCCAAGTAAAGACAGCTCAACATGCAGATACGCAGTATTTT; CDR3: CASSQVKTAQHADTQYF
V: TRBV10-3; J: TRBJ2-7; size: once; D: TRBD1; length: 16; DNA: TGTGCCATCAGTGAGTATACAGGGGGTGGATCCTACGAGCAGTACTTC; CDR3: CAISEYTGGGSYEQYF
V: TRBV6-2/TRBV6-3; J: TRBJ2-7; size: once; D: .; length: 14; DNA: TGTGCCAGCAGTCCCAGGGGTTTAATCTACGAGCAGTACTTC; CDR3: CASSPRGLIYEQYF
V: TRBV12-3/TRBV12-4; J: TRBJ1-5; size: once; D: .; length: 13; DNA: TGTGCCAGCAGGGCTTCAGGCAATCAGCCCCAGCATTTT; CDR3: CASRASGNQPQHF
V: TRBV7-2; J: TRBJ2-1; size: .; D: .; length: 12; DNA: TGTGCCAGCAATAGGCTGGCCACTGAGCAGTTCTTC; CDR3: CASNRLATEQFF
V: TRBV6-4; J: TRBJ1-2; size: once; D: .; length: 15; DNA: TGTGCCAGCAGTGTTCAAGGGAATGCTAACTATGGCTACACCTTC; CDR3: CASSVQGNANYGYTF
V: TRBV19; J: TRBJ1-5; size: .; D: .; length: 17; DNA: TGTGCCACTCGGCTCCAGGCAGCTTCTTATAGCAATCAGCCCCAGCATTTT; CDR3: CATRLQAASYSNQPQHF
V: TRBV9; J: TRBJ1-1; size: .; D: .; length: 12; DNA: TGTGCCAGCAGCTCAATCACAGGGTTGGCTTTCTTT; CDR3: CASSSITGLAFF
V: TRBV29-1; J: TRBJ2-1; size: .; D: .; length: 15; DNA: TGCAGCGTTGAAAATAGGGAGTCGCGGGTCAATGAGCAGTTCTTC; CDR3: CSVENRESRVNEQFF
V: TRBV19; J: TRBJ1-2; size: .; D: .; length: 14; DNA: TGTGCCAGTATGAGTATGGGTCAGAACTATGGCTACACCTTC; CDR3: CASMSMGQNYGYTF
V: TRBV7-2; J: TRBJ1-5; size: .; D: .; length: 14; DNA: TGTGCCAGCAGCCCCCCCCCGGGCAATCAGCCCCAGCATTTT; CDR3: CASSPPPGNQPQHF
V: TRBV2; J: TRBJ1-3; size: .; D: .; length: 15; DNA: TGTGCCAGCAGTGGGGCGGGTTACTCTGGAAACACCATATATTTT; CDR3: CASSGAGYSGNTIYF
V: TRBV29-1; J: TRBJ1-2; size: .; D: .; length: 10; DNA: TGCAGCGCCACTGACTATGGCTACACCTTC; CDR3: CSATDYGYTF
V: TRBV4-1; J: TRBJ2-6; size: few; D: .; length: 16; DNA: TGCGCCAGCAGCCAAGATTCACAGTCTGGGGCCAACGTCCTGACTTTC; CDR3: CASSQDSQSGANVLTF
V: TRBV7-2; J: TRBJ1-1; size: .; D: .; length: 13; DNA: TGTGCCAGCAGCAGTAGACAGTACACTGAAGCTTTCTTT; CDR3: CASSSRQYTEAFF
V: TRBV7-9; J: TRBJ2-2; size: .; D: .; length: 16; DNA: TGTGCCAGCAGCCACCGACAGTCCGCAGAGACCGGGGAGCTGTTTTTT; CDR3: CASSHRQSAETGELFF
V: TRBV19; J: TRBJ1-5; size: .; D: .; length: 18; DNA: TGTGCCAGTAGTGCAAGGGGCCCTACTCGGATTAGCAATCAGCCCCAGCATTTT; CDR3: CASSARGPTRISNQPQHF
V: TRBV7-2; J: TRBJ2-5; size: .; D: TRBD2; length: 17; DNA: TGTGCCAGCAGCCTCTTCCCGACTAGCGGGGGGCAAGAGACCCAGTACTTC; CDR3: CASSLFPTSGGQETQYF
V: TRBV24-1; J: TRBJ2-3; size: .; D: TRBD2; length: 18; DNA: TGTGCCACCAGTGGGGTGCTAGCGGGGGGGACTTACACAGATACGCAGTATTTT; CDR3: CATSGVLAGGTYTDTQYF
V: TRBV7-2; J: TRBJ1-5; size: .; D: .; length: 14; DNA: TGTGCCAGCAGCCCCAGGAGTCAATCAGGGCCCCAGCATTTT; CDR3: CASSPRSQSGPQHF